This paragraph reports one T cell receptor (beta chain). The antigen is not known. PBMCs were isolated at a quantity of at least 6 million per sample. Germline V gene sequence: CDR1 LGHNA, CDR2 YNFKEQ. The CDR3 is 17 residues long. Unmatched junction bases numbered 5, after V lost 0 bases and J lost 0 bases. The data were taken from a study of blood T cells in healthy people across ages. A sample-barcoded 5' primer and a J-beta primer mix were used in a second PCR of about 6 to 11 cycles. Unique molecular identifiers of 12 random nucleotides labeled each cDNA. TCRdb used MiXCR to reprocess the 5' RACE reads, holding one entry per CDR3 protein. The repertoire holds hundreds of thousands of distinct CDR3 sequences, with more than 45% as singletons. Broader study findings: Estimated diversity that came from one million T cells was considered an underestimate. A strong correlation was seen between TCR beta diversity and naive T cell percentage.

Sequenced sample: blood. The genes are TRBV4-2 and TRBJ2-7; 10 bases align to TRBD2. The sequence was obtained from a man between 25 and 39 years old in good health. Written as DNA, the CDR3 is TGTGCCAGCAGCCAAGATTGGTGGACTAGCGGCTCCTACGAGCAGTACTTC. As protein: CASSQDWWTSGSYEQYF.